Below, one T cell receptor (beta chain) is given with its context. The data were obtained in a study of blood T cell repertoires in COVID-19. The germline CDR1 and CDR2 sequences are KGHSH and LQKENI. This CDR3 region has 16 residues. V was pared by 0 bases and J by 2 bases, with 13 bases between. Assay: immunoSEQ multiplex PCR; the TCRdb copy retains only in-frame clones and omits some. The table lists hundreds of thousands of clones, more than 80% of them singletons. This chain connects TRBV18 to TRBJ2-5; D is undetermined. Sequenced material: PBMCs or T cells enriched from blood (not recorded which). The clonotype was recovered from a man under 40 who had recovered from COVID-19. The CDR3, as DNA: TGTGCCAGCTCACCACCGTCGAGACAACTGCAAGAGACCCAGTACTTC. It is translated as CASSPPSRQLQETQYF.